The rows below give T cell receptor beta chains drawn from one sample of a study of blood T cell repertoires in COVID-19. Only in-frame clones appear in the TCRdb table, and some are missing; sequencing was by immunoSEQ multiplex PCR. This sample has more than 150,000 clones, with approximately 78% found just once. Sequencing input: peripheral blood. All receptors come from a woman of 80 years or more with active or convalescent COVID-19. CDR3s include the opening cysteine and the closing phenylalanine or tryptophan. D genes are given only for firm matches. Size tells how often a clone was seen (once, few, many) or the class of an expanded clone, and some rows leave it out.

>NA|18|TRBJ2-7|TRBV4-2|NA
CASSQDIAEGLSGYEQYF
TGTGCCAGCAGCCAAGATATTGCCGAGGGACTCTCAGGCTACGAGCAGTACTTC
>TRBD2|15|TRBJ2-1|TRBV3-1/TRBV3-2|once
CASSRGTSFDNEQFF
TGTGCCAGCAGCCGCGGGACTAGCTTCGATAATGAGCAGTTCTTC
>NA|12|TRBJ1-6|TRBV28|few
CASKWRGSPLHF
TGTGCCAGCAAGTGGAGGGGTTCACCCCTCCACTTT
>TRBD2|16|TRBJ2-3|TRBV28|NA
CASSVILAGDTDTQYF
TGTGCCAGCAGTGTCATACTAGCGGGAGACACAGATACGCAGTATTTT
>NA|11|TRBJ1-1|TRBV24-1|NA
CATMLHSEAFF
TGTGCCACCATGCTTCACAGTGAAGCTTTCTTT
>TRBD2|15|TRBJ2-3|TRBV5-1|NA
CASSSRAGEKDTQYF
TGCGCCAGCAGCTCCCGAGCGGGGGAGAAAGATACGCAGTATTTT
>TRBD1|14|TRBJ1-1|TRBV10-3|few
CAIGQGARKTEAFF
TGTGCCATCGGACAGGGGGCTCGGAAGACTGAAGCTTTCTTT
>NA|15|TRBJ1-2|TRBV18|once
CASSPTPEVDYGYTF
TGTGCCAGCTCACCCACCCCGGAGGTTGACTATGGCTACACCTTC
>NA|14|TRBJ1-4|TRBV3-1/TRBV3-2|NA
CASSRVGAGEKLFF
TGTGCCAGCAGCCGTGTGGGGGCAGGGGAAAAACTGTTTTTT
>NA|16|TRBJ2-7|TRBV11-2|NA
CASSPQSGKTSWEQYF
TGTGCCAGCAGCCCCCAAAGCGGAAAAACATCTTGGGAGCAGTACTTC
>NA|16|TRBJ2-7|TRBV24-1|NA
CATSDPSRGGAYEQYF
TGTGCCACCAGTGACCCATCTCGAGGCGGCGCCTACGAGCAGTACTTC
>NA|16|TRBJ2-7|TRBV19|NA
CASTLNRGGASYEQYF
TGTGCCAGTACCCTGAATAGGGGGGGGGCCTCCTACGAGCAGTACTTC